This TCR beta chain derives from a study of neurological immune-mediated disorders. Time point denoted: longitudinal time-point 3. This clonotype was counted many times. Each CDR3 protein gets one entry after TCRdb re-called the 5' RACE reads with MiXCR. The sample includes fewer than 110,000 distinct CDR3 sequences, 10% to 13% of them seen just once. The sequencing sample was made of PBMCs. The sequence was collected from a female donor with HTLV-1-associated myelopathy (HAM/TSP).

The CDR3 region is CASSLPGDFGEQYF. CDR3 sequence (DNA): TGTGCCAGCTCCCTACCAGGGGACTTTGGAGAGCAGTACTTC. The V call is TRBV5-4, the J call TRBJ2-7; D may be TRBD1 or TRBD2 (6 bases each). This CDR3 comprises 14 residues. Germline assignment: CDR1 SGHNT and CDR2 YYREEE (reference sequence). Trimming cost V 7 bases and J 7 bases, with 21 bases left between them.